This T cell receptor (beta chain) comes out of a study of cytomegalovirus exposure and HLA in healthy donors. Across the study: Falling in the Caucasian-associated ancestry cluster were 81% of about 400 genotyped donors.

Study results and limitations: It was 164 TCR beta chains that were listed as cytomegalovirus-associated.

Germline assignment: CDR1 SGHRS and CDR2 YFSETQ. J lost 2 bases, V lost 4 bases, and 1 base had no gene match. This CDR3 spans 14 amino acids. Concerning this clone itself: The antigen is undetermined.

This PCR relied on a set of 60 Vbeta primers and 13 Jbeta primers. TCRdb keeps only in-frame clones here, not all; method: immunoSEQ multiplex PCR. The profile covers under 250,000 clones, with around 81% appearing a single time and roughly 7.4% taken by the ten largest. The source material was PBMCs. This chain joins TRBV5-1 and TRBJ1-4; 8 nucleotides match TRBD1. The sequence derives from a woman aged 60-70 years in good health and CMV-seropositive. CDR3 in DNA: TGCGCCAGCAGCGCAGGGGGCACTAATGAAAAACTGTTTTTT. Protein sequence: CASSAGGTNEKLFF. The full variable domain, completed using reference TRBV5-1 and TRBJ1-4, is KAGVTQTPRYLIKTRGQQVTLSCSPISGHRSVSWYQQTPGQGLQFLFEYFSETQRNKGNFPGRFSGRQFSNSRSEMNVSTLELGDSALYLCASSAGGTNEKLFFGSGTQLSVL.